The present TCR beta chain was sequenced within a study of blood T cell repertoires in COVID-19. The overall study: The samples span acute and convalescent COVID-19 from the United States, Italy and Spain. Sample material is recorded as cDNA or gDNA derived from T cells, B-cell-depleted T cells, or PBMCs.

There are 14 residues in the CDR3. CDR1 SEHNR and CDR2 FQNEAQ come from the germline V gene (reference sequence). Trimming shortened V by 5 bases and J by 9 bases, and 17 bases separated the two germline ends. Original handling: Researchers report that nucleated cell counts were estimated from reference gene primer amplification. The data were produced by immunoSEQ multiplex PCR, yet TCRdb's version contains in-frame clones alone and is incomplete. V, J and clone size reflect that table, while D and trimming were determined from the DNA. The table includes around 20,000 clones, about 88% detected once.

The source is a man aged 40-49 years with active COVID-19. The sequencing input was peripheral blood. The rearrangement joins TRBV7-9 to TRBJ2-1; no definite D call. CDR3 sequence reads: CASSPSTRSGEQFF. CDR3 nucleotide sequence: TGTGCCAGCAGCCCCTCTACCCGTTCTGGTGAGCAGTTCTTC.